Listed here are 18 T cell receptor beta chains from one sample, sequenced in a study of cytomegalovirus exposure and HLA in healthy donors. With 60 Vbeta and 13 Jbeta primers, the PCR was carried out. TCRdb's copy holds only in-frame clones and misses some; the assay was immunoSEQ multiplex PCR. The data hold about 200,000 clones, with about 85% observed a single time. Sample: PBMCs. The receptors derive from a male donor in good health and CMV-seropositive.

CDR3 residues: CASTLIGGVTDTQYF. CDR3 coding DNA: TGTGCCAGCACCCTAATCGGGGGGGTTACAGATACGCAGTATTTT. The gene calls are TRBV28 and TRBJ2-3; 8 nucleotides line up with TRBD2. The ends lost 7 bases at V and 3 bases at J; junction bases unmatched: 9. The CDR3 runs to 15 residues. From germline, CDR1 is MDHEN and CDR2 SYDVKM.

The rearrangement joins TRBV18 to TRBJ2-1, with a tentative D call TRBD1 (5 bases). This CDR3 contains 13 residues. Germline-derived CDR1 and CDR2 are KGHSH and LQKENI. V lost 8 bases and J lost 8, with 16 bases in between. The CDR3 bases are TGTGCCAGCCACCAATCAGGGTCCGATGAGCAGTTCTTC. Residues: CASHQSGSDEQFF.

The CDR3 sequence is CASSLEGGTINTEAFF. In DNA form, the CDR3 reads TGTGCCAGCAGCTTGGAAGGGGGAACCATAAACACTGAAGCTTTCTTT. The gene calls are TRBV5-4 and TRBJ1-1, with a possible D match to TRBD1 (6 bases). Deletions cut 0 bases from V and 2 bases from J, with 14 bases between. The CDR3 covers 16 residues. Germline lookup yields CDR1 SGHNT and CDR2 YYREEE (reference sequence).

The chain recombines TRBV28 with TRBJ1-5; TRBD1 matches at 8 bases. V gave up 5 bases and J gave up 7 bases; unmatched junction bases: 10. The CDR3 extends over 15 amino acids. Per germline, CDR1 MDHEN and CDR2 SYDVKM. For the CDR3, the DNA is TGTGCCAGCAGTCCCTACCGGACAGGGAAACAGCCCCAGCATTTT. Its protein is CASSPYRTGKQPQHF.

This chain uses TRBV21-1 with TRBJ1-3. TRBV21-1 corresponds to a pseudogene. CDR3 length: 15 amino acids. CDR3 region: CASSKVRVRGNTIYF. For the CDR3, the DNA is TGTGCCAGCAGCAAAGTCCGGGTTAGGGGAAACACCATATATTTT.

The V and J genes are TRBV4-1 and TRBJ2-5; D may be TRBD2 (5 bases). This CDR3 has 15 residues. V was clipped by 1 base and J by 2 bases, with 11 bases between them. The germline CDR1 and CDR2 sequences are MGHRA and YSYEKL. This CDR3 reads CASSQAWTGQETQYF. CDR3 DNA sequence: TGCGCCAGCAGCCAAGCGTGGACGGGACAAGAGACCCAGTACTTC.

CDR3 amino acids: CASSVTSGEYNEQFF. The CDR3 nucleotides read TGTGCCAGCAGTGTAACTAGCGGGGAATACAATGAGCAGTTCTTC. This chain connects TRBV6-1 to TRBJ2-1; TRBD2 agrees at 10 bases. This CDR3 region has 15 residues. Germline CDR1 and CDR2: MNHNS and SASEGT. V trimming: 4 bases; J trimming: 4 bases; junction bases outside the gene matches: 4.

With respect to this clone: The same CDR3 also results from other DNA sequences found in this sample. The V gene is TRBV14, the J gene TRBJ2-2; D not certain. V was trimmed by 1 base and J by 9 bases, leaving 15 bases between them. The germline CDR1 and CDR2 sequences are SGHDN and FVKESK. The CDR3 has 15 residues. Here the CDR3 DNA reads TGTGCCAGCAGCCAAGTACCATATTTCGCGAGGGAGCTGTTTTTT. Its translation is CASSQVPYFARELFF.

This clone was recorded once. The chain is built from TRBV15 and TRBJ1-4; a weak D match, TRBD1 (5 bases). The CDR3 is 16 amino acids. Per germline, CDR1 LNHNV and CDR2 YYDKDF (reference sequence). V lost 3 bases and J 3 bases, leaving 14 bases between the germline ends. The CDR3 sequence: CATSREGAQANEKLFF. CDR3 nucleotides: TGTGCCACCAGCAGGGAAGGGGCTCAGGCTAATGAAAAACTGTTTTTT.

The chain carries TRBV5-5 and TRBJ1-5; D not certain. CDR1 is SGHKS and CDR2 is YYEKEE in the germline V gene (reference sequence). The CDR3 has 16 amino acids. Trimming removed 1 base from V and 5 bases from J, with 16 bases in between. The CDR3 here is CASSLYLVAAHQPQHF. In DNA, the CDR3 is TGTGCCAGCAGCTTGTACCTAGTTGCTGCACATCAGCCCCAGCATTTT.

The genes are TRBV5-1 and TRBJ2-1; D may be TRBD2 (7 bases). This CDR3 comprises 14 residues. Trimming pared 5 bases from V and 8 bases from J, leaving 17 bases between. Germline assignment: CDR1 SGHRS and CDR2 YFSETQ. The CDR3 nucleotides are TGCGCCAGCAGGCAACAGGGCCGGGGGGATGAGCAGTTCTTC. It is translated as CASRQQGRGDEQFF.

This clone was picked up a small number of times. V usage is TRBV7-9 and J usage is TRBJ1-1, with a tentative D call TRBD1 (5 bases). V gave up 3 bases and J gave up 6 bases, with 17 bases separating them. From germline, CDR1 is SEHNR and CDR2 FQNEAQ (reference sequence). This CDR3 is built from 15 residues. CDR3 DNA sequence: TGTGCCAGCAGCTTGGAGGGAGGGGTAACATCTGAAGCTTTCTTT. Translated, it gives CASSLEGGVTSEAFF.

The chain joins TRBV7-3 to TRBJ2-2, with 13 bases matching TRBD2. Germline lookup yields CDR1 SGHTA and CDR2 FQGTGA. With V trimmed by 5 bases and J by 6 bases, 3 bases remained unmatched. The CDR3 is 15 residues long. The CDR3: CASSEGTSGAGELFF. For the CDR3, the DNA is TGTGCCAGCAGCGAAGGGACTAGCGGGGCCGGGGAGCTGTTTTTT.

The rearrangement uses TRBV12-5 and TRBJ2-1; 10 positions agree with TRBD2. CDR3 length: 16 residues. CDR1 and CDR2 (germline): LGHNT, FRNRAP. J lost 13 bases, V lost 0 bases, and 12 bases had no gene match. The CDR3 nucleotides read TGTGCTAGTGGTTTGGTACTGGGACTAGCGTATGGGGGACAGTTCTTC. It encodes CASGLVLGLAYGGQFF.

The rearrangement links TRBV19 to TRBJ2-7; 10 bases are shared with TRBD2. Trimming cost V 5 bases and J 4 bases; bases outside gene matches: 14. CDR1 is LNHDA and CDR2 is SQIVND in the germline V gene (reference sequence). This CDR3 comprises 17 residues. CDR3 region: CASSVSHRTSGNYEQYF. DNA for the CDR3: TGTGCCAGTAGTGTTTCCCATCGGACTAGCGGAAATTACGAGCAGTACTTC.

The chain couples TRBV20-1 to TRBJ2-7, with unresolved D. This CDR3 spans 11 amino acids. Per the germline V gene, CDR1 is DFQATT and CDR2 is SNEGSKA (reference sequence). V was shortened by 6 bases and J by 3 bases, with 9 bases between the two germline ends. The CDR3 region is CSAYRGYEQYF. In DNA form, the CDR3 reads TGCAGTGCATACCGAGGCTACGAGCAGTACTTC.

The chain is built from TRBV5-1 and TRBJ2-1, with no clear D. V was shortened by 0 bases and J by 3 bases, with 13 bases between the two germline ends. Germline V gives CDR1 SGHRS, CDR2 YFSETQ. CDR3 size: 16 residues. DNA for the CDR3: TGCGCCAGCAGCTTGGTTCTAGATACGTTCTACAATGAGCAGTTCTTC. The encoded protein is CASSLVLDTFYNEQFF.

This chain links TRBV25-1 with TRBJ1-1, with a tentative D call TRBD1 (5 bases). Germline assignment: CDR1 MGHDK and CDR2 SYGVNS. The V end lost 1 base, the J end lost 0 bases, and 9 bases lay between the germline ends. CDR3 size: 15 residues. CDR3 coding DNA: TGTGCCAGCAGTGAATGGGGGGTCCTGAACACTGAAGCTTTCTTT. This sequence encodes CASSEWGVLNTEAFF.